Listed here are 4 T cell receptor beta chains from one sample, sequenced in a study of TIL therapy for anti-PD-1-resistant metastatic lung cancer. Sequencing used immunoSEQ v3. Data came from immunoSEQ multiplex PCR; TCRdb stores just in-frame clones and leaves some out. The sample shows 55,000 to 65,000 clones, about two thirds of them seen only once. Time point reported: pre-treatment sample, taken before nivolumab and TIL therapy. The specimen comprised blood, sampled at baseline. The receptor source for this set is a person between 25 and 79 years old with non-small cell lung cancer.

The CDR3: CASSLAYRSTDTQYF. DNA for the CDR3: TGTGCCAGCAGCTTGGCCTATAGGTCCACAGATACGCAGTATTTT. The chain recombines TRBV5-6 with TRBJ2-3; D not resolved. V gave up 0 bases and J gave up 2 bases, with 10 bases separating them. The CDR3 consists of 15 residues. Germline V CDR1 and CDR2: SGHDT, YYEEEE.

The chain couples TRBV28 to TRBJ1-4; D unresolved. Looked up from germline, CDR1 is MDHEN and CDR2 is SYDVKM. V was pared by 8 bases and J by 0 bases, with 10 bases between. The length of the CDR3 is 14 residues. CDR3 loop: CASGTVATNEKLFF. The CDR3 DNA reads as TGTGCCAGCGGAACAGTTGCAACTAATGAAAAACTGTTTTTT.

Only a few counts were recorded for this clone. The chain employs TRBV2 and TRBJ2-3, with D unclear. Germline V gene lookup returns CDR1 SNHLY and CDR2 FYNNEI. The CDR3 spans 14 residues. V lost 8 bases and J lost 0, with 12 bases in between. The CDR3 DNA sequence: TGTGCCAGCTTGGGCGAAAGGAGCACAGATACGCAGTATTTT. Encoded protein: CASLGERSTDTQYF. The full variable domain, its missing parts supplied by reference TRBV2 and TRBJ2-3, is EPEVTQTPSHQVTQMGQEVILRCVPISNHLYFYWYRQILGQKVEFLVSFYNNEISEKSEIFDDQFSVERPDGSNFTLKIRSTKLEDSAMYFCASLGERSTDTQYFGPGTRLTVL.

This rearrangement joins TRBV7-9 to TRBJ2-3; tentatively, D is TRBD1 or TRBD2 (6 bases each). The CDR3 contains 15 residues. Germline V gives CDR1 SEHNR, CDR2 FQNEAQ (reference sequence). V lost 5 bases to trimming and J lost 0 bases, with 12 bases between them. The CDR3 sequence: CASSRGTPSTDTQYF. DNA of the CDR3: TGTGCCAGCAGCCGCGGGACACCCAGCACAGATACGCAGTATTTT.